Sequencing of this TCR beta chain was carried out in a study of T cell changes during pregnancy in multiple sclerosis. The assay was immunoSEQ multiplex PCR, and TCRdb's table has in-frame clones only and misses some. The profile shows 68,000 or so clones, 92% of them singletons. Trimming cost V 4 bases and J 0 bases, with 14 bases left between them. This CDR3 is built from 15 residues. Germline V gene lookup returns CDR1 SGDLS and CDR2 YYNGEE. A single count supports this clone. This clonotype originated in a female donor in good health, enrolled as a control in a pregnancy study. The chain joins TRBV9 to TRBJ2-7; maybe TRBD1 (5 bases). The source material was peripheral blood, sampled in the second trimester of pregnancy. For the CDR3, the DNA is TGTGCCAGCAGCCCGACAGTCTTGAGCTCCTACGAGCAGTACTTC. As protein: CASSPTVLSSYEQYF.